This T cell receptor beta chain was captured by sequencing in a study of T cells in localized non-small cell lung cancer. Profiling relied on immunoSEQ multiplex PCR, and the TCRdb table lists in-frame clones only, not all of them. The sample has about 30,000 clones; roughly 87% are singletons. The study, taken as a whole, reports: Peak T cell clonality was found in uninvolved adjacent lung, exceeding tumor. Those with higher blood T cell density had longer overall survival. Adjacent lung tissue had a median 57 of the top 100 clones found in the tumor. The study sequenced only one region of the tumor. As a result, intratumor heterogeneity could not be excluded and remains possible.

V lost 7 bases, J lost 5 bases, and 10 bases stayed unmatched. Germline CDR1 reads MDHEN; CDR2 reads SYDVKM. The CDR3 contains 15 residues. To note about this clone: The antigen remains unidentified.

This rearrangement joins TRBV28 to TRBJ2-5, with 10 bases fitting TRBD2. This TCR derives from a male donor aged 60 or over with stage I lung adenocarcinoma. The sequenced sample was peripheral blood, obtained before any cancer treatment. Here the CDR3 DNA reads TGTGCCAGCACCAGCCAACTAGCGGGGATGGAGACCCAGTACTTC. The encoded protein is CASTSQLAGMETQYF.